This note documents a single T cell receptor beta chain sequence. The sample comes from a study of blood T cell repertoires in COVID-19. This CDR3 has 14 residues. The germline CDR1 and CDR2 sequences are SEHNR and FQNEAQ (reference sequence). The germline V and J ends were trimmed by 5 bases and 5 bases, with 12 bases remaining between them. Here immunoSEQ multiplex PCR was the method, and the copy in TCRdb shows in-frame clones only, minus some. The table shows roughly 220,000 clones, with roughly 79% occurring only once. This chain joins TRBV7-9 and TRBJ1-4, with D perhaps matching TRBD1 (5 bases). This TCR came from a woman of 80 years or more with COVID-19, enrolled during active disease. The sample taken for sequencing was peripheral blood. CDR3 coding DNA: TGTGCCAGCAGCGGAATCAGGGCAAATGAAAAACTGTTTTTT. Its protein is CASSGIRANEKLFF.